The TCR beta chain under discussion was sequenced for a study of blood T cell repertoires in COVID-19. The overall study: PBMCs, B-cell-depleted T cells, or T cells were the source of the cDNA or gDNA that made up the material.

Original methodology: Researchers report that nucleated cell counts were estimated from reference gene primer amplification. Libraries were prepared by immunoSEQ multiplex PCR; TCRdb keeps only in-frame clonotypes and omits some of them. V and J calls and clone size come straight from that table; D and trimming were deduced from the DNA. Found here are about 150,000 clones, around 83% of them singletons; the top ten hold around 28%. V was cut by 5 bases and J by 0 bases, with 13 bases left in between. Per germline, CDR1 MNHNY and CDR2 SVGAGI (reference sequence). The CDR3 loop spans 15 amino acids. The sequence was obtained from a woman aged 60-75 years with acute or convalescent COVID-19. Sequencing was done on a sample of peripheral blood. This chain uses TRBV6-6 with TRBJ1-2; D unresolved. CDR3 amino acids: CASSTEVRANYGYTF. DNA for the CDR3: TGTGCCAGCAGTACCGAGGTCAGAGCTAACTATGGCTACACCTTC.